This T cell receptor (beta chain) is from a study of cytomegalovirus exposure and HLA in healthy donors (TCRdb year 2017). For the study in its entirety: An earlier analysis of roughly 500 of the donors reported more than 250 Gb of sequence data and some 120 million unique TCR beta sequences from 190 million or so T cells. An early release covering roughly 640 HLA-typed donors comprised about 300 gigabases of sequencing data and tens of millions of unique TCR sequences. The genetic ancestry cluster associated with self-reported Caucasian donors included 80% to 90% of the approximately 400 genotyped donors. The study was designed to test whether signatures of past pathogen exposure could be identified by cataloging public T cell receptors. Using immunosequencing, the study profiled T cell repertoires from about 620 subjects and related those repertoires to cytomegalovirus serostatus. A separate validation cohort of over a hundred different subjects was used in addition to the approximately 670-subject first cohort. The study combined high-throughput TCR immunosequencing, statistical association of individual TCRs with disease status, and machine learning to predict cytomegalovirus infection status. To study patterns of TCR occurrence, a later analysis re-analyzed previously published TCR beta repertoires from hundreds of donors and added high-resolution HLA genotyping. The later analysis used no new phenotypic data to find candidate immune exposures, relying instead on TCR beta sequences and their occurrence across donors. To decide whether each TCR beta V gene segment behaved as functional or pseudogenic, an earlier analysis of nearly 600 of the donors relied on high-throughput TCR beta sequencing. Alongside the repertoire data, information on donor age, sex, ethnicity and CMV serostatus was compiled. Genome-wide SNP genotypes for about 60% of the 666 donors were used in a later genetic analysis, which treated that subset as a discovery cohort. Every repertoire in the discovery cohort had been generated on one and the same sequencing platform. Both class I and class II loci were covered by HLA typing, at four-digit resolution. The number of donors typed differed by locus, with 629-630 for A, B, C, DRB1 and DQB1, roughly 520 for DQA1, over 600 for DPA1, and under 490 for DPB1. Five DR-DQ haplotypes were treated as single units for association and clustering because of strong linkage in the cohort. On average, roughly 200,000 unique TCR beta nucleotide sequences were sequenced per donor among 398 genotyped donors of the cohort, with roughly 18% of those sequences being non-productive.

Concerning this clone itself: Its antigen remains unidentified. Base qualities are not provided; no much larger clone lies one nucleotide away.

Library construction relied on the immunoSEQ multiplex PCR assay. A mixture of 60 forward primers for TCR Vbeta segments and 13 reverse primers for TCR Jbeta segments was used in the multiplex PCR. A multiplex PCR assay on genomic DNA amplified the CDR3 region of rearranged TCR beta genes. Amplified TCR beta libraries were sequenced as 87-base-pair reads on the Illumina HiSeq System. Regarding the original processing steps: A later analysis tallied 75 million to 85 million unique TCR beta chains across the 700 or so repertoires, and around 12 million of those chains were shared by two or more donors. Raw reads were error-corrected and collapsed into unique sequences with a nearest-neighbor algorithm that merged closely related sequences to remove PCR and sequencing errors. To assign V, D and J gene segments, CDR3 sequences were aligned to IMGT reference sequences. Each retained sequence needed at least a six-nucleotide match to both a V gene segment and a J gene segment. Rearrangements were called productive when the CDR3 lacked stop codons and stayed in frame with V and J; all others were non-productive. CDR3 was defined according to IMGT convention as the region running from the second conserved V-encoded cysteine to the conserved J-encoded phenylalanine. In an earlier analysis of around 540 of the donors, sequences lacking an unambiguous match to a single V gene segment were excluded. An earlier analysis of almost 600 of the donors classified V segments as functional when productive rearrangements were above 56.7% and as segregating when the standard deviation between donors was above 5%. To diagnose cytomegalovirus status from the catalog of TCR beta chain sequences, a statistical classification framework was built. A later analysis assigned V and J genes by comparing TCR nucleotide sequences with IMGT/GENE-DB human TR gene sequences. A later analysis assigned CDR3 sequences and most-parsimonious VDJ recombination scenarios with the TCRdist pipeline. In a later analysis, each TCR beta chain was defined by its CDR3 amino acid sequence together with its V-gene family, and reads without a unique V-gene family were excluded. A later analysis removed roughly 590 highly shared, low-generation-probability nucleotide sequences to deal with suspected cross-contamination and a sequencing artifact. A later analysis calculated a clonal expansion index for each public chain from normalized within-repertoire ranks of inferred template counts. In a later analysis, generation probabilities were computed using a VDJ recombination model fitted to out-of-frame rearrangements, and the results were checked against IGoR. In a later analysis, hypergeometric tests were used to score TCR-TCR, TCR-HLA and TCR-CMV co-occurrence, with a repertoire-size bias correction applied to TCR pairs. A later analysis estimated false discovery rates by permuting HLA or CMV assignments 20 times. In a later analysis, co-occurring TCRs were grouped using DBSCAN, and TCRdist sequence similarity was added for clustering within HLA-allele-positive subsets. Repertoires with fewer than 30,000 or more than 120,000 public chains were left out of co-occurrence clustering, as were about 5 repertoires with anomalous nucleotide sharing. The table was pulled from immuneACCESS by TCRdb, which kept in-frame rearrangements only. Such tables lose some clones; where checked, under half of the loss comes from unresolved V genes, and the rest has no known cause. The V and J calls and clone size were taken over from that table, and D and trimming were inferred from the DNA. The sample yields some 88,000 clones; roughly two thirds were counted once. Roughly 6.7% of the sample is in the top ten clones.

The paper as a whole reports these results and caveats: In vitro tests confirmed that a few of the cytomegalovirus-associated TCR beta chains recognize cytomegalovirus antigens. When HLA alleles, especially DR and DQ, strongly co-occurred, TCR associations were difficult to assign to individual alleles. Over 15 rarely observed V segments, including chromosome 9 orphons, were excluded from the earlier analysis of 550 to 700 of the donors because counts were too low. In a later analysis, the rate of TCR association differed among HLA loci, with DRB1 alleles having the most associated TCRs and HLA-C alleles having the fewest. Because HLA typing was missing for some donors at each locus, association tests included only the typed subset. Correlated functional status among segregating V segments might be attributable to linkage disequilibrium, but an unknown experimental factor could not be ruled out. In the study, approximately 160 TCR beta chains were listed as associated with cytomegalovirus. The only immune exposure information available for the cohort was CMV serostatus. The cohort was sequenced for TCR beta chains only, and without alpha or paired-chain data the features that could be detected were limited. Specific HLA alleles were associated with roughly 16,000 TCR beta sequences at a false discovery rate of 0.05 in a later analysis. In a later genetic analysis, a missense DCLRE1C variant was associated with V-gene and J-gene trimming of TCR beta chains, and the association was replicated in an independent cohort. Most TCR sequences were observed very rarely across donors, whereas some public TCRs were present in many individuals. The sequencing pipeline was judged likely to have produced a cluster of highly shared sequence variants as a technical artifact. The authors suggested that the approach could potentially be extended to other disease states and immunological phenotypes. The classifier was reported to diagnose cytomegalovirus status with high specificity and sensitivity in both the original cohort and the validation cohort. In a later genetic analysis, fewer N-insertions in productive TCRs were reported among donors in an Asian-associated ancestry cluster than the approximately 710-donor mean. In a later analysis, HLA-associated TCR beta chains showed more clonal expansion and lower generation probabilities than non-associated chains that were equally common. A later analysis found that most CMV-associated TCR beta chains appeared HLA-restricted, with HLA associations seemingly driven largely by CMV exposure. A further reported finding was that TCR beta sequences accurately predicted the HLA-A and HLA-B alleles for most subjects in the first cohort. The presence/absence analyses assumed that sequencing depth was roughly uniform across donors, and that assumption may not be true. An earlier analysis of around 500 of the donors showed that most TCR beta V segments appeared in productive rearrangements either about 87% or about 30% of the time, which broadly matched IMGT annotations. A later analysis reported that several top co-occurrence clusters appeared linked to parvovirus B19, influenza, CMV and Epstein-Barr virus.

The cohort comprised around 700 healthy bone marrow donors. At the time of sampling, all cohort members were nominally healthy, though unrecorded immune exposures were likely present. The donor tested CMV seronegative, placing the donor among the 350 or so seronegative members of the cohort. A peripheral blood sample was collected from each donor, and TCR beta sequencing was performed on peripheral blood mononuclear cells. Genomic DNA extraction from the blood cell samples was performed with the Qiagen DNeasy Blood Extraction Kit. The clonotype was recovered from a woman aged 25-40 years in good health and CMV-seronegative. Material for sequencing was PBMCs.

CDR3 protein: CASSLGSSGDSSTDTQYF. In nucleotide form, the sequence is TGCGCCAGCAGCTTGGGGTCTAGCGGGGACTCTAGCACAGATACGCAGTATTTT. This receptor chain uses TRBV5-1 and TRBJ2-3; the central 9 bases match TRBD2. Counted from cysteine to phenylalanine, this CDR3 has 18 amino acids. The read is trimmed to its CDR3 DNA, 54 bases read in frame from base 1. V is trimmed back by 0 bases and J by 0 bases, and the junction contains 8 bases that no gene match accounts for. CDR1 and CDR2 are drawn from the germline V gene: SGHRS, YFSETQ. Reference TRBV5-1 and TRBJ2-3 genes cover what lies past the CDR3, so the full variable domain is KAGVTQTPRYLIKTRGQQVTLSCSPISGHRSVSWYQQTPGQGLQFLFEYFSETQRNKGNFPGRFSGRQFSNSRSEMNVSTLELGDSALYLCASSLGSSGDSSTDTQYFGPGTRLTVL.